Detailed here is one T cell receptor (beta chain). The CDR3 totals 13 residues. Germline values: CDR1 DFQATT, CDR2 SNEGSKA (reference sequence). V was clipped by 5 bases and J by 2 bases, with 10 bases between them. With a J-beta primer mix and a sample-barcoded 5' primer, a second PCR ran 7 to 11 cycles. TCRdb reprocessed the 5' RACE reads with MiXCR, giving one entry per CDR3 protein. The sample records about 1,600,000 distinct CDR3 sequences, around 39% being singletons. Per sample, at least 6 micrograms of total RNA were extracted. The data were taken from a study of blood T cells in healthy people across ages.

The rearrangement uses TRBV20-1 and TRBJ2-1, with TRBD1 as a possible D gene (7 bases). Sample: blood. The sequence derives from a woman aged 18-29 years in good health. CDR3 sequence (DNA): TGCAGTGCTGGAGGGACAGCCTACAATGAGCAGTTCTTC. This translates into CSAGGTAYNEQFF.